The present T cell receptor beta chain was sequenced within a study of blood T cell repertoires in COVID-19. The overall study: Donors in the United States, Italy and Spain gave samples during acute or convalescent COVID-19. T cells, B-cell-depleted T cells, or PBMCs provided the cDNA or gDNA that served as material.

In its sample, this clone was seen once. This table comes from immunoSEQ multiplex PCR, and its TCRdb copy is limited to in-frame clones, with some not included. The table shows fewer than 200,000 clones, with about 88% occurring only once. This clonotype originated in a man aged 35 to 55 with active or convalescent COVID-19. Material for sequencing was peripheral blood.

CDR3 protein: CASSSNRESTDTQYF. The CDR3 DNA is TGTGCCAGCAGCTCAAACAGGGAAAGCACAGATACGCAGTATTTT. V is TRBV9 and J is TRBJ2-3, with D perhaps matching TRBD1 (6 bases). This CDR3 has 15 residues. Deletions cut 4 bases from V and 0 bases from J, with 12 bases between. Germline V gene sequence: CDR1 SGDLS, CDR2 YYNGEE.